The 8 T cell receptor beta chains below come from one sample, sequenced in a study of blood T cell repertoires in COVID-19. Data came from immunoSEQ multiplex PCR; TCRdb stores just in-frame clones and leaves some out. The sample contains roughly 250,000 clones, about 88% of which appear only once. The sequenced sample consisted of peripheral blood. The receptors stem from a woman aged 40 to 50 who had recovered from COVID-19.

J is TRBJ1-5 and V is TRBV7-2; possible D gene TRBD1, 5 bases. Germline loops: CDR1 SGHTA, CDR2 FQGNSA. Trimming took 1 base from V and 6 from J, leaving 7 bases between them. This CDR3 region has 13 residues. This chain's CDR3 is CASSLGTLQPQHF. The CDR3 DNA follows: TGTGCCAGCAGCTTAGGGACACTTCAGCCCCAGCATTTT.

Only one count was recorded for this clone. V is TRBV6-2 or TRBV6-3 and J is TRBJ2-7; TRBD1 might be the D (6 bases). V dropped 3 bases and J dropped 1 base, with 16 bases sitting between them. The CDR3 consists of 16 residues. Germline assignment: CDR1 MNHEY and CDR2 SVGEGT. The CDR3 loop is CASSYNTGINSYEQYF. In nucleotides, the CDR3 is TGTGCCAGCAGTTATAACACAGGGATTAATTCCTACGAGCAGTACTTC.

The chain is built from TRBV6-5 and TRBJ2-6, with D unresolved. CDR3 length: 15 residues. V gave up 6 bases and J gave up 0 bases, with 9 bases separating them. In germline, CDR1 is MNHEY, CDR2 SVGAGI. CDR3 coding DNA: TGTGCCAGCAGGCCCAGTCGCTCTGGGGCCAACGTCCTGACTTTC. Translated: CASRPSRSGANVLTF.

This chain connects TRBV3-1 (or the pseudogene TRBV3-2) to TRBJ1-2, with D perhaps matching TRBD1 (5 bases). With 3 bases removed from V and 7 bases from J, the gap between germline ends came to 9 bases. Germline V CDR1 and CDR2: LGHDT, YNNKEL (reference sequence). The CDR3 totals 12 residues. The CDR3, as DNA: TGTGCCAGCAGCCACACAGGAACTGGCTACACCTTC. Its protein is CASSHTGTGYTF.

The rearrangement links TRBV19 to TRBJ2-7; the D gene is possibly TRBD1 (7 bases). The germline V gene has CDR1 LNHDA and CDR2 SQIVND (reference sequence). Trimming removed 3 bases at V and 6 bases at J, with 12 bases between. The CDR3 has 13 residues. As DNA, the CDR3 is TGTGCCAGTAGTATTCGGCAGGGGGGCGAGCAGTACTTC. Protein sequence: CASSIRQGGEQYF.

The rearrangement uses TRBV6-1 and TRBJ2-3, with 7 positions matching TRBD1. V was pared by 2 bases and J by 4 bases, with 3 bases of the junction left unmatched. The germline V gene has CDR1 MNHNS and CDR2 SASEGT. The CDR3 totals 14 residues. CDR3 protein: CASSENRGADTQYF. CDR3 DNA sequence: TGTGCCAGCAGTGAAAACAGGGGCGCAGATACGCAGTATTTT.

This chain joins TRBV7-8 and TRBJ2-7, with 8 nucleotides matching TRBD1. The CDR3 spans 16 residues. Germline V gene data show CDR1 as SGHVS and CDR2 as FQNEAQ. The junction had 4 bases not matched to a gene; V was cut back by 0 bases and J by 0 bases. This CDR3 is CASSLARTGSSYEQYF. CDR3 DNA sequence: TGTGCCAGCAGCTTAGCACGGACAGGGAGCTCCTACGAGCAGTACTTC.

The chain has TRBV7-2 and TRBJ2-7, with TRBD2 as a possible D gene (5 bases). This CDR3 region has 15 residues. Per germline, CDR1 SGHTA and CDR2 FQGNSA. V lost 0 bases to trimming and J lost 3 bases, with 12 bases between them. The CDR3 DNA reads TGTGCCAGCAGCTTAGCCGCGGGCCTTCTCTACGAGCAGTACTTC. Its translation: CASSLAAGLLYEQYF. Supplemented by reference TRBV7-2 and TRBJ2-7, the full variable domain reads GAGVSQSPSNKVTEKGKDVELRCDPISGHTALYWYRQSLGQGLEFLIYFQGNSAPDKSGLPSDRFSAERTGGSVSTLTIQRTQQEDSAVYLCASSLAAGLLYEQYFGPGTRLTVT.